Reported below is one T cell receptor (beta chain). The data were produced by immunoSEQ multiplex PCR, yet TCRdb's version contains in-frame clones alone and is incomplete. The data contain 65,000 to 90,000 clones, roughly 95% of them singletons. Germline trimming cut 6 bases from V and 7 bases from J; bases unmatched to any gene: 5. Germline-derived CDR1 and CDR2 are LNHDA and SQIVND (reference sequence). The CDR3 extends over 13 amino acids. This sample was taken from a study of cytomegalovirus exposure and HLA in healthy donors. Sequenced sample: PBMCs. This clonotype was obtained from a man aged 18 to 29 in good health and CMV-seronegative. The chain recombines TRBV19 with TRBJ1-1, with TRBD1 matching 10 bases. The CDR3 region has the DNA TGTGCCAGTAGCGGACAGGGGGGAGATGAAGCTTTCTTT. Residues: CASSGQGGDEAFF. The variable domain in full, completed from reference TRBV19 and TRBJ1-1, reads DGGITQSPKYLFRKEGQNVTLSCEQNLNHDAMYWYRQDPGQGLRLIYYSQIVNDFQKGDIAEGYSVSREKKESFPLTVTSAQKNPTAFYLCASSGQGGDEAFFGQGTRLTVV.